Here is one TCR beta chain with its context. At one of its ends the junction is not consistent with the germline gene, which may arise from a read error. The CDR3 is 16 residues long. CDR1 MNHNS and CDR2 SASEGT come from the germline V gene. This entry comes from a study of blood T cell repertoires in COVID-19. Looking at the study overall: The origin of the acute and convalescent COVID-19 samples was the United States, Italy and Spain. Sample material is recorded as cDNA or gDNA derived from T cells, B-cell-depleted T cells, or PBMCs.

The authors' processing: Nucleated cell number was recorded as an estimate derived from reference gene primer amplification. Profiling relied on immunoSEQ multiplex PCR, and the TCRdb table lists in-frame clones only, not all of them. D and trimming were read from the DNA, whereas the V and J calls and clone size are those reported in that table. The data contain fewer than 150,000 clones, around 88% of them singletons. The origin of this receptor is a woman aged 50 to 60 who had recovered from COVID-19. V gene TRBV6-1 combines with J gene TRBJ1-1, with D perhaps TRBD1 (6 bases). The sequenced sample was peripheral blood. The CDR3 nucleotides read TGTGCCAGCAGTGAAGCGTGGTGGAATGGGGACACTGAGGCTTTCTTT. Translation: CASSEAWWNGDTEAFF.